Listed here are 26 T cell receptor beta chains from one sample, sequenced in a study of cytomegalovirus exposure and HLA in healthy donors. Primers: 60 Vbeta forward and 13 Jbeta reverse. Method: immunoSEQ multiplex PCR; TCRdb's copy keeps in-frame clones and lacks some. The data hold roughly 130,000 clones, with roughly two thirds observed a single time. The specimen was PBMCs. The receptors stem from a male donor in good health and CMV-seronegative.

This clone was seen only a few times. The V call is TRBV30, the J call TRBJ2-7, with D perhaps TRBD1 (6 bases). The CDR3 length is 13 residues. Trimming shortened V by 7 bases and J by 7 bases, and 20 bases separated the two germline ends. Looked up from germline, CDR1 is GTSNPN and CDR2 is SVGIG (reference sequence). This chain's CDR3 is CASDSAGEGEQYF. The CDR3 nucleotides are TGTGCCTCCGACTCGGCAGGGGAAGGGGAGCAGTACTTC.

This clone has more than one count but fewer than ten. The J gene is TRBJ2-7, the V gene TRBV15; D unresolved. The CDR3 loop spans 14 amino acids. V gave up 0 bases and J gave up 3 bases, with 9 bases separating them. CDR1 and CDR2 (germline): LNHNV, YYDKDF (reference sequence). CDR3 sequence: CATSRDPTRYEQYF. The CDR3 coding sequence is TGTGCCACCAGCAGAGATCCTACCCGCTACGAGCAGTACTTC.

This sequence joins TRBV30 and TRBJ1-3, with D tentatively TRBD1 (6 bases). The CDR3 contains 16 residues. V lost 0 bases and J lost 4, with 16 bases in between. Germline V gene sequence: CDR1 GTSNPN, CDR2 SVGIG (reference sequence). CDR3 in amino acids: CAWSVRGAQTGNTIYF. The DNA for the CDR3 is TGTGCCTGGAGTGTACGGGGGGCTCAAACAGGAAACACCATATATTTT. Variable domain in full (rest from reference TRBV30 and TRBJ1-3): SQTIHQWPATLVQPVGSPLSLECTVEGTSNPNLYWYRQAAGRGLQLLFYSVGIGQISSEVPQNLSASRPQDRQFILSSKKLLLSDSGFYLCAWSVRGAQTGNTIYFGEGSWLTVV.

CDR3 nucleotide sequence: TGTGCCTGGAGGACAGATACTAACTATGGCTACACCTTC. Amino acid sequence: CAWRTDTNYGYTF. The chain uses TRBV30 and TRBJ1-2, with D perhaps TRBD1 (5 bases). CDR1 is GTSNPN, CDR2 SVGIG, per germline (reference sequence). V shed 3 bases and J shed 0 bases, with 8 bases lying between them. CDR3 length: 13 amino acids.

The chain joins TRBV9 to TRBJ2-7; 8 bases agree with TRBD1. The V segment lost 0 bases and the J segment 9 bases; nucleotides outside the gene matches: 14. The CDR3 extends over 16 amino acids. Germline V lookup: CDR1 SGDLS, CDR2 YYNGEE. CDR3 protein: CASSVAGPGTGGRQYF. The CDR3 DNA is TGTGCCAGCAGCGTAGCAGGACCCGGGACAGGAGGGCGGCAGTACTTC.

The gene calls are TRBV5-6 and TRBJ2-5, with D hard to call. The germline CDR1 and CDR2 sequences are SGHDT and YYEEEE. V was shortened by 0 bases and J by 0 bases, with 3 bases between the two germline ends. This CDR3 region has 13 residues. The CDR3: CASSLDYQETQYF. The CDR3 nucleotides are TGTGCCAGCAGCTTGGACTACCAAGAGACCCAGTACTTC.

This sequence joins TRBV4-1 and TRBJ2-1; 11 bases align to TRBD2. There are 15 residues in the CDR3. CDR1 is MGHRA, CDR2 YSYEKL, per germline. The V and J ends lost 5 bases and 6 bases, in that order; junction bases with no gene match: 6. The CDR3 DNA reads TGCGCCAGCAGCATTAGACTAGCGGGGCCCAATGAGCAGTTCTTC. Protein: CASSIRLAGPNEQFF.

The chain is built from TRBV7-2 and TRBJ1-3, with D maybe TRBD1 (5 bases). V shed 1 base and J shed 0 bases, with 7 bases lying between them. Germline loops: CDR1 SGHTA, CDR2 FQGNSA. The CDR3 totals 15 residues. CDR3 nucleotides: TGTGCCAGCAGCTTAGGGGGGGGCTCTGGAAACACCATATATTTT. Translating gives CASSLGGGSGNTIYF. The full variable domain, completed using reference TRBV7-2 and TRBJ1-3, is GAGVSQSPSNKVTEKGKDVELRCDPISGHTALYWYRQSLGQGLEFLIYFQGNSAPDKSGLPSDRFSAERTGGSVSTLTIQRTQQEDSAVYLCASSLGGGSGNTIYFGEGSWLTVV.

V usage is TRBV19 and J usage is TRBJ2-1, with TRBD1 matching 7 bases. The CDR3 runs to 14 residues. J lost 6 bases, V lost 4 bases, and 6 bases had no gene match. Per the germline V gene, CDR1 is LNHDA and CDR2 is SQIVND (reference sequence). The CDR3 coding sequence is TGTGCCAGTAGTACCGAGACAGGGAGCAATGAGCAGTTCTTC. Translation: CASSTETGSNEQFF.

The chain carries TRBV4-1 and TRBJ2-1; 7 bases map to TRBD1. The CDR3 extends over 14 amino acids. Looked up from germline, CDR1 is MGHRA and CDR2 is YSYEKL. Germline trimming cut 3 bases from V and 4 bases from J; bases unmatched to any gene: 3. For the CDR3, the DNA is TGCGCCAGCAGCCAGGGGACAGTTTACAATGAGCAGTTCTTC. Amino acid sequence: CASSQGTVYNEQFF.

The J gene is TRBJ1-2, the V gene TRBV5-1; possibly TRBD1 for D (6 bases). The CDR3 runs to 14 residues. Germline V lookup: CDR1 SGHRS, CDR2 YFSETQ. Trimming shortened V by 0 bases and J by 5 bases, and 11 bases separated the two germline ends. DNA of the CDR3: TGCGCCAGCAGCTTGGGGGGGCAGGAGTATGGCTACACCTTC. Amino acid sequence: CASSLGGQEYGYTF.

This clone came up a few times. This rearrangement joins TRBV29-1 to TRBJ2-7; weak D call: TRBD1 (6 bases). CDR1 is SQVTM and CDR2 is ANQGSEA in the germline V gene. V lost 5 bases and J lost 5, with 10 bases in between. The CDR3 runs 11 residues. The CDR3 nucleotides are TGCAGCGTTTATGAGGGGGACGAGCAGTACTTC. It is translated as CSVYEGDEQYF.

This clone was counted a few times. The chain couples TRBV6-5 to TRBJ2-7; possible D gene TRBD1, 6 bases. Trimming pared 11 bases from V and 3 bases from J, leaving 17 bases between. Per the germline V gene, CDR1 is MNHEY and CDR2 is SVGAGI. The CDR3 extends over 13 amino acids. The CDR3 DNA follows: TGTGCCGTTCGACAGGTTGGAGGCTACGAGCAGTACTTC. It encodes CAVRQVGGYEQYF.

In this sample, this clone turned up a few times. The chain links TRBV30 to TRBJ1-6; D call uncertain. The V end lost 2 bases, the J end lost 3 bases, and 23 bases lay between the germline ends. The CDR3 is 19 residues long. Per the germline V gene, CDR1 is GTSNPN and CDR2 is SVGIG (reference sequence). CDR3 amino acids: CAWSFRAQGGVGYNSPLHF. CDR3 coding DNA: TGTGCCTGGAGTTTCCGCGCACAAGGTGGAGTGGGCTATAATTCACCCCTCCACTTT.

V gene TRBV7-9 combines with J gene TRBJ1-6, with 10 nucleotides matching TRBD1. After removal of 4 bases from V and 5 bases from J, the junction contained 5 bases not matched to a gene. Germline loops: CDR1 SEHNR, CDR2 FQNEAQ (reference sequence). CDR3 size: 16 residues. The CDR3 DNA reads as TGTGCCAGCAGCTCAAATGACAGGGGGCATAATTCACCCCTCCACTTT. This sequence encodes CASSSNDRGHNSPLHF. Based on the CDR3 plus reference TRBV7-9 and TRBJ1-6, the full variable domain is DTGVSQNPRHKITKRGQNVTFRCDPISEHNRLYWYRQTLGQGPEFLTYFQNEAQLEKSRLLSDRFSAERPKGSFSTLEIQRTEQGDSAMYLCASSSNDRGHNSPLHFGNGTRLTVT.

V is TRBV29-1 and J is TRBJ1-2; 9 bases map to TRBD1. The CDR3 has 15 amino acids. The germline V gene has CDR1 SQVTM and CDR2 ANQGSEA. Losses at the gene ends were 5 bases for V and 4 bases for J; bases not matched to a gene: 11. Written as DNA, the CDR3 is TGCAGCGTTTCCCCGCCGACAGGGGGAACCTATGGCTACACCTTC. It specifies CSVSPPTGGTYGYTF.

This clone came up a few times. CDR3 bases: TGTGCCAACGGGACAGCACCGAACACTGAAGCTTTCTTT. As protein: CANGTAPNTEAFF. V is TRBV2 and J is TRBJ1-1, with 7 bases aligning to TRBD1. CDR3 length equals 13 residues. CDR1 is SNHLY and CDR2 is FYNNEI in the germline V gene. With V trimmed by 10 bases and J by 1 base, 6 bases remained unmatched.

CDR3 residues: CAISDREGSPLHF. In DNA, the CDR3 is TGTGCCATCAGTGACAGGGAGGGTTCACCCCTCCACTTT. The rearrangement joins TRBV10-3 to TRBJ1-6, with D maybe TRBD1 (5 bases). Trimming pared 3 bases from V and 9 bases from J, leaving 9 bases between. The CDR3 totals 13 residues. CDR1 is ENHRY, CDR2 SYGVKD, per germline.

With regard to this clone: Other DNA sequences in this specimen translate into the identical CDR3. This sequence joins TRBV2 and TRBJ2-7, with D possibly matching TRBD1 (5 bases). Germline V gene data show CDR1 as SNHLY and CDR2 as FYNNEI. V lost 6 bases and J lost 4, with 7 bases in between. The CDR3 loop spans 11 amino acids. CDR3 in amino acids: CASSAGYEQYF. Written as DNA, the CDR3 is TGTGCCAGCAGCGCAGGGTACGAGCAGTACTTC.

This chain connects TRBV5-1 to TRBJ2-2, with 8 positions matching TRBD2. Losses at the gene ends were 3 bases for V and 2 bases for J; bases not matched to a gene: 6. CDR3 size: 16 residues. CDR1 is SGHRS and CDR2 is YFSETQ in the germline V gene. The chain's CDR3 is CASSYLAGLNTGELFF. CDR3 DNA sequence: TGCGCCAGCAGCTATTTAGCGGGGTTAAACACCGGGGAGCTGTTTTTT.

Remarks on this clone: At one end, the junction sequence differs from germline, possibly due to a read error. Here the CDR3 reads CASSHNRDDGELFF. The CDR3 DNA is TGTGCCAGCAGCCACAACAGGGATGACGGGGAGCTGTTTTTT. The chain joins TRBV4-1 to TRBJ2-2, with a possible D match to TRBD1 (6 bases). Germline V CDR1 and CDR2: MGHRA, YSYEKL. The length of the CDR3 is 14 residues.

This chain joins TRBV15 and TRBJ2-1, with 7 bases that match TRBD2. CDR1 is LNHNV, CDR2 YYDKDF, per germline (reference sequence). The trim removed 7 bases at V and 8 bases at J, leaving 17 bases unmatched. This CDR3 has 16 residues. CDR3 sequence (DNA): TGTGCCACCACCGTGTATACCGCCAGGGAGGGCGATGAGCAGTTCTTC. Translation gives CATTVYTAREGDEQFF.

The chain joins TRBV5-4 to TRBJ1-1; 7 bases fit TRBD1. The CDR3 has 10 amino acids. Germline trimming cut 9 bases from V and 11 bases from J; bases unmatched to any gene: 7. CDR1 and CDR2 (germline): SGHNT, YYREEE (reference sequence). This chain's CDR3 is CATGQGEAFF. The CDR3 DNA reads as TGTGCCACAGGCCAGGGGGAGGCTTTCTTT.

The chain joins TRBV9 to TRBJ2-1; the match to TRBD1 covers 12 bases. Germline CDR1 and CDR2: SGDLS and YYNGEE. The CDR3 loop spans 16 amino acids. V lost 4 bases and J lost 10; bases outside the gene matches: 12. The CDR3 protein is CASSLSGTGGLSEQFF. The DNA for the CDR3 is TGTGCCAGCAGCTTATCCGGGACAGGGGGCTTGTCCGAGCAGTTCTTC.

This rearrangement joins TRBV5-1 to TRBJ2-1; D uncertain. The CDR3 runs to 13 residues. Per the germline V gene, CDR1 is SGHRS and CDR2 is YFSETQ. The V and J ends lost 0 bases and 8 bases respectively, with 9 bases between them. Written as DNA, the CDR3 is TGCGCCAGCAGCTTGGTCAGGTCGCATGAGCAGTTCTTC. Protein: CASSLVRSHEQFF.

CDR3 loop: CASSASRVSSYEQYF. CDR3 sequence (DNA): TGTGCCAGCAGCGCGTCCCGAGTTAGCTCCTACGAGCAGTACTTC. The chain carries TRBV9 and TRBJ2-7; no definite D call. Per germline, CDR1 SGDLS and CDR2 YYNGEE. Trimming left V 3 bases short and J 0 bases short, with 13 bases between. This CDR3 region has 15 residues.